This is a list of T cell receptor beta chains from one sample in a study of blood T cell repertoires in COVID-19. Some clones are missing from TCRdb's copy, which holds only in-frame ones; the method was immunoSEQ multiplex PCR. The sample comprises about 51,000 clones, about 82% of which are singletons, and around 4% rests with the top ten. The sequencing sample was made of peripheral blood. The source of these receptors is a man older than 75 with active COVID-19. CDR3s include the opening cysteine and the closing phenylalanine or tryptophan. Fields, in order: V gene, D gene, J gene, clone size, CDR3 protein, CDR3 DNA. D genes are given only for firm matches. Clone size is not always given. Where it is, it says once, few, many or a class for expanded clones.

v_call: TRBV18
d_call: .
j_call: TRBJ2-1
clone_size: .
cdr3_aa: CASSLSQGRNGNEQFF
cdr3_nt: TGTGCCAGCTCCCTAAGCCAGGGGCGGAATGGCAATGAGCAGTTCTTC

v_call: TRBV5-1
d_call: TRBD2
j_call: TRBJ2-1
clone_size: .
cdr3_aa: CASSLGSGGVQFF
cdr3_nt: TGCGCCAGCAGCTTGGGATCTGGGGGGGTGCAGTTCTTC

v_call: TRBV7-3
d_call: .
j_call: TRBJ2-5
clone_size: few
cdr3_aa: CASSLGWTAQETQYF
cdr3_nt: TGTGCCAGCAGCCTGGGGTGGACAGCTCAAGAGACCCAGTACTTC

v_call: TRBV5-1
d_call: .
j_call: TRBJ2-2
clone_size: .
cdr3_aa: CASSLSGFGSTTGELFF
cdr3_nt: TGCGCCAGCAGCTTGTCCGGGTTTGGATCCACCACCGGGGAGCTGTTTTTT

v_call: TRBV5-1
d_call: TRBD1
j_call: TRBJ2-6
clone_size: .
cdr3_aa: CASSLEGAAGANVLTF
cdr3_nt: TGCGCCAGCAGCTTGGAGGGGGCGGCCGGGGCCAACGTCCTGACTTTC

v_call: TRBV14
d_call: .
j_call: TRBJ1-2
clone_size: .
cdr3_aa: CASSQEGDPLSGGYTF
cdr3_nt: TGTGCCAGCAGCCAAGAAGGGGATCCTCTATCGGGTGGCTACACCTTC

v_call: TRBV15
d_call: .
j_call: TRBJ1-1
clone_size: .
cdr3_aa: CATSRTGNTEAFF
cdr3_nt: TGTGCCACCAGCAGAACAGGGAACACTGAAGCTTTCTTT

v_call: TRBV5-1
d_call: .
j_call: TRBJ2-1
clone_size: .
cdr3_aa: CASSRGDNYNEQFF
cdr3_nt: TGCGCCAGCAGCAGGGGTGACAACTACAATGAGCAGTTCTTC

v_call: TRBV6-5
d_call: TRBD1
j_call: TRBJ2-7
clone_size: .
cdr3_aa: CASRDPGQGKSQQYF
cdr3_nt: TGTGCCAGCAGGGATCCGGGACAGGGAAAATCTCAGCAGTACTTC

v_call: TRBV28
d_call: .
j_call: TRBJ2-1
clone_size: once
cdr3_aa: CASSFPAGPDNEQFF
cdr3_nt: TGTGCCAGCAGTTTTCCCGCGGGGCCGGACAATGAGCAGTTCTTC

v_call: TRBV30
d_call: TRBD1
j_call: TRBJ1-1
clone_size: .
cdr3_aa: CAWSRGQGMLRSEAFF
cdr3_nt: TGTGCCTGGAGTCGGGGACAGGGTATGTTGAGGTCTGAAGCTTTCTTT

v_call: TRBV15
d_call: .
j_call: TRBJ2-7
clone_size: medium-sized
cdr3_aa: CATSRTTVAEQYF
cdr3_nt: TGTGCCACCAGCCGGACTACCGTCGCCGAGCAGTACTTC

v_call: TRBV5-1
d_call: .
j_call: TRBJ1-1
clone_size: .
cdr3_aa: CASSFGNRLNTEAFF
cdr3_nt: TGCGCCAGCAGCTTTGGGAACAGGTTGAACACTGAAGCTTTCTTT